This entry concerns a single T cell receptor beta chain. It has no known antigen specificity. No much larger clonotype is one base removed from it; base qualities were not supplied. Only healthy Caucasian donors were included. The twin cohort consisted of three pairs of female monozygotic twins, all aged about 18 to 29 years. Positive isolation kits from Invitrogen were used to isolate CD4+ and CD8+ T cell populations. This entry is derived from a study of identical twins (dated by TCRdb to the mid-2010s). With respect to the entire study: To test whether fetal clonotypes persist, the study used deep sequencing on TCR alpha and beta repertoires from monozygotic twins, unrelated adults of various ages, and cord blood. To rule out contamination, replicate twin experiments were performed at different times with different library preparation protocols. Study-level results and caveats: Conclusions relied on cross-sectional statistical analysis, since the same donors could not be followed over many years. Abundant cord blood beta clonotypes carried fewer insertions; young adult naive repertoires showed a weaker similar trend, while memory repertoires showed none. Excess twin sharing in beta out-of-frame sequences was weaker because fewer shared sequences lowered the signal-to-noise ratio. Compared with coincidental sharing between unrelated individuals, out-of-frame TCR alpha sequences shared between twins had an excess of sequences with low generation probability. Invariant T cells such as MAIT and iNKT could partly confound zero-insertion analyses, though diverse VJ usage argued against this for most clonotypes. Recombination models systematically underestimated out-of-frame TCR alpha sharing in monozygotic twins but agreed with sharing between unrelated individuals.

Library preparation used 5' RACE. For sequencing, an Illumina HiSeq 2000 was employed. A universal primer binding site was added through template switching, and the final cDNA carried a unique molecular identifier so that TCR cDNA molecules could be counted accurately. Specific primers in the conserved constant-segment region were used to synthesize first-strand cDNA for the TCR alpha and beta chains. To control for contamination, every cDNA library was double barcoded, receiving both a SMART-Mk sample barcode and Illumina barcodes. TruSeq adapter sequences, together with Illumina sample barcodes, were added in two successive PCR steps. TCR alpha and beta cDNA libraries were sequenced on the Illumina HiSeq platform with custom primers. As for how the authors treated the data: MiGEC processed the raw reads to extract unique molecular identifiers, while MiXCR was used to determine the CDR3 positions. Recombination models were inferred per individual with the repgenHMM and IGoR tools using an EM algorithm. Shared clonotype analysis was performed with the tcR package in R, normalizing sharing by the product of cloneset sizes. Out-of-frame nonproductive sequences were analyzed to study raw recombination free of thymic and clonal selection effects. TCRdb handled the public reads itself, with Q25 trimming in fastp and clone calling in MiXCR, and kept productive beta chains. Here each entry gathers all rows of one CDR3 protein and keeps the most common genes and DNA. TCRdb, not the original authors, processed these V and J calls. This sample lists some 500,000 distinct CDR3 sequences; approximately 15% were detected once. Jointly, the top ten make up 0.5% to 0.65% of the sample.

Based on the germline V gene, the CDR1 and CDR2 sequences are MNHEY and SVGEGT. The CDR3 runs 16 amino acids, cysteine and phenylalanine included. Only the CDR3 region is kept as DNA, spanning 48 bases read in frame from base 1. Relative to germline, V is missing 6 bases and J is missing 0 bases, with 9 bases of the junction outside any gene match. These data were also filed under a second study, of yellow fever vaccine responses in identical twins. The second publication reports: The T cell response to vaccination in identical twins was reported by the authors to appear partly convergent and partly personalized. In the study, vaccine-responding T cell clones were precisely tracked in identical twins.

The sequence joins TRBV6-2 or TRBV6-3 to TRBJ2-7, with TRBD1 matching 9 junction bases. This clonotype was sampled from a woman between 18 and 29 years old in good health. Source material: CD4+ T cells sorted from blood. The nucleotide sequence is TGTGCCAGCAGCCGGACAGGGGACAGGAGCTCCTACGAGCAGTACTTC. It is translated as CASSRTGDRSSYEQYF.